The 21 T cell receptor beta chains given below trace back to one sample, sequenced in a study of T-cell reconstitution after alpha-beta-depleted transplantation in children. Using unique molecular identifiers, the investigators prepared the TCRbeta library. TCRdb fed the PCR reads into MiXCR, producing one record per CDR3 protein. The sample yields around 530,000 distinct CDR3 sequences, about 33% seen once. Here the sequenced sample was PBMCs from the stem cell graft donor, taken from the stem cell graft. These receptors originate from a human donor who donated a stem cell graft to a child with aplastic anemia.

The chain uses TRBV7-9 and TRBJ1-1; D is possibly TRBD1 (5 bases). The germline V gene has CDR1 SEHNR and CDR2 FQNEAQ (reference sequence). This CDR3 is built from 16 residues. The V end was cut by 5 bases, the J end by 0 bases, with 16 bases between. CDR3 sequence (DNA): TGTGCCAGCAGCCTAGGTTTTGGGGGGGTGAACACTGAAGCTTTCTTT. It codes for CASSLGFGGVNTEAFF.

The DNA of the CDR3 is TGTGCCAGCAGCGCCCCACAGGGCTATGAGCAGTTCTTC. Protein product: CASSAPQGYEQFF. The chain employs TRBV11-2 and TRBJ2-1; the D gene is possibly TRBD1 (6 bases). V was pared by 5 bases and J by 8 bases, with 13 bases between. The CDR3 is 13 amino acids. Germline V gene sequence: CDR1 SGHAT, CDR2 FQNNGV.

This chain's CDR3 is CASIRDRGRTEAFF. CDR3 bases: TGTGCCAGCATCCGGGACAGGGGCAGAACTGAAGCTTTCTTT. The rearrangement joins TRBV4-2 to TRBJ1-1; 10 bases map to TRBD1. The CDR3 has 14 amino acids. V lost 7 bases and J lost 5; bases outside the gene matches: 7. CDR1 is LGHNA, CDR2 YNFKEQ, per germline.

This clonotype came up a few times. V gene TRBV18 combines with J gene TRBJ2-3, with TRBD2 identical over 8 bases. This CDR3 has 14 amino acids. Trimming removed 3 bases from V and 6 bases from J; junction bases left unmatched: 5. Germline V gene data show CDR1 as KGHSH and CDR2 as LQKENI. Here the CDR3 reads CASSPQTSGDTQYF. The CDR3 DNA is TGTGCCAGCTCACCTCAAACTAGCGGTGATACGCAGTATTTT.

This clonotype occurred a few times. V and J are TRBV6-2 or TRBV6-3 and TRBJ2-2; D not certain. V lost 5 bases and J 5 bases, leaving 9 bases between the germline ends. This CDR3 spans 13 amino acids. CDR1 and CDR2 (germline): MNHEY, SVGEGT. The CDR3 nucleotides read TGTGCCAGCAGTACCCTCCGAACCGGGGAGCTGTTTTTT. It specifies CASSTLRTGELFF.

The rearrangement links TRBV6-2 or TRBV6-3 to TRBJ2-1; D may be TRBD2 (5 bases). The V end lost 6 bases, the J end lost 2 bases, and 11 bases lay between the germline ends. The germline CDR1 and CDR2 sequences are MNHEY and SVGEGT. This CDR3 has 14 amino acids. In DNA, the CDR3 is TGTGCCAGCAGGCACGGGGTTCCCTACAATGAGCAGTTCTTC. This translates into CASRHGVPYNEQFF.

V is TRBV7-2 and J is TRBJ2-3; TRBD2 matches 9 bases. Losses at the gene ends were 4 bases for V and 2 bases for J; bases not matched to a gene: 7. This CDR3 has 16 amino acids. Germline CDR1 SGHTA, CDR2 FQGNSA. The CDR3 spells CASSWIAGETTDTQYF. In DNA form, the CDR3 reads TGTGCCAGCAGCTGGATAGCGGGAGAGACCACAGATACGCAGTATTTT.

The DNA for the CDR3 is TGTGCCAGCTCACAGGGCAACGGTTTGAGTGCTTTCTTT. Amino acids: CASSQGNGLSAFF. The gene calls are TRBV12-3 or TRBV12-4 and TRBJ1-1; tentatively, D is TRBD1 (6 bases). V shed 8 bases and J shed 11 bases, with 21 bases lying between them. The length of the CDR3 is 13 residues.

This clonotype was seen once. The chain joins TRBV29-1 to TRBJ1-1; 7 nucleotides agree with TRBD1. This CDR3 has 12 residues. CDR1 and CDR2 (germline): SQVTM, ANQGSEA. The CDR3: CVGKGANTEAFF. CDR3 bases: TGCGTGGGCAAGGGGGCAAACACTGAAGCTTTCTTT.

The chain joins TRBV4-1 to TRBJ2-7, with 8 bases that match TRBD1. Trimming cost V 6 bases and J 6 bases; bases outside gene matches: 13. The CDR3 is 15 amino acids. In germline, CDR1 is MGHRA, CDR2 YSYEKL. CDR3 sequence: CASSPTRDRSFEQYV. CDR3 coding DNA: TGCGCCAGCAGTCCAACACGGGACAGGTCTTTCGAGCAGTACGTC.

The genes are TRBV20-1 and TRBJ1-6; 7 bases align to TRBD1. Per the germline V gene, CDR1 is DFQATT and CDR2 is SNEGSKA (reference sequence). With V trimmed by 0 bases and J by 6 bases, 2 bases remained unmatched. This CDR3 comprises 14 residues. This CDR3 reads CSAREDRFNSPLHF. In nucleotides, the CDR3 is TGCAGTGCTAGAGAGGACAGGTTTAATTCACCCCTCCACTTT.

The chain combines TRBV9 with TRBJ1-1, with 10 bases fitting TRBD1. V was pared by 8 bases and J by 5 bases, with 9 bases of the junction left unmatched. The CDR3 contains 14 residues. Germline values: CDR1 SGDLS, CDR2 YYNGEE. CDR3 in DNA: TGTGCCAGTAGTGTAGGACAGGGGGGGACTGAAGCTTTCTTT. This translates into CASSVGQGGTEAFF.

This clonotype came up a few times. The chain has TRBV10-3 and TRBJ2-7; a weak D match, TRBD2 (5 bases). V was pared by 3 bases and J by 4 bases, with 16 bases between. CDR1 is ENHRY, CDR2 SYGVKD, per germline. The CDR3 is 15 amino acids. For the CDR3, the DNA is TGTGCCATCAGTGACCTGGGGAGTCGGCCGTACGAGCAGTACTTC. This gives the protein CAISDLGSRPYEQYF.

This clonotype came up a few times. The chain employs TRBV29-1 and TRBJ2-5, with TRBD2 identical over 12 bases. Trimming cost V 6 bases and J 7 bases; bases outside gene matches: 6. Germline lookup yields CDR1 SQVTM and CDR2 ANQGSEA. The length of the CDR3 is 13 residues. CDR3 coding DNA: TGCAGCGTGACTTCTAGCGGGGGGGTGACCCAGTACTTC. This codes for CSVTSSGGVTQYF. Using reference TRBV29-1 and TRBJ2-5 for the parts outside the CDR3, the full variable domain is SAVISQKPSRDICQRGTSLTIQCQVDSQVTMMFWYRQQPGQSLTLIATANQGSEATYESGFVIDKFPISRPNLTFSTLTVSNMSPEDSSIYLCSVTSSGGVTQYFGPGTRLLVL.

This clonotype turned up a few times. This chain joins TRBV29-1 and TRBJ2-7; perhaps TRBD1 as D (6 bases). Germline CDR1 and CDR2: SQVTM and ANQGSEA. The CDR3 runs 13 residues. V was trimmed by 1 base and J by 3 bases, leaving 10 bases between them. Written as DNA, the CDR3 is TGCAGCGTTGAAGCCGGGACAATCTACGAGCAGTACTTC. It codes for CSVEAGTIYEQYF.

This clonotype was counted only a few times. V usage is TRBV10-3 and J usage is TRBJ1-5; possibly TRBD1 for D (6 bases). Germline assignment: CDR1 ENHRY and CDR2 SYGVKD. The V end lost 10 bases, the J end lost 4 bases, and 14 bases lay between the germline ends. The CDR3 contains 13 residues. The CDR3 bases are TGTGCCACTCGACAGGATCGTAATCAGCCCCAGCATTTT. It translates to CATRQDRNQPQHF.

This clonotype was observed a few times. The chain joins TRBV5-1 to TRBJ2-4; 7 nucleotides line up with TRBD1. The germline V gene has CDR1 SGHRS and CDR2 YFSETQ. This CDR3 is 14 amino acids long. With 0 bases clipped from V and 9 bases from J, the junction kept 6 bases outside the gene matches. In DNA form, the CDR3 reads TGCGCCAGCAGCTTGGGGGGGACAGCGGCCATTCAGTACTTC. This translates into CASSLGGTAAIQYF.

The rearrangement links TRBV5-1 to TRBJ2-7; D call uncertain. With 4 bases removed from V and 1 base from J, the gap between germline ends came to 9 bases. The CDR3 is 13 residues long. Germline values: CDR1 SGHRS, CDR2 YFSETQ. The CDR3 nucleotides are TGCGCCAGCAGCGGTGACAATTCCTACGAGCAGTACGTC. It is translated as CASSGDNSYEQYV.

This chain uses TRBV5-1 with TRBJ1-1, with 8 nucleotides matching TRBD1. This CDR3 region has 12 residues. V lost 4 bases, J lost 7 bases, and 3 bases stayed unmatched. Germline lookup yields CDR1 SGHRS and CDR2 YFSETQ. In nucleotides, the CDR3 is TGCGCCAGCAGCCAGGACAGGGATGAAGCTTTCTTT. Translating gives CASSQDRDEAFF.

The rearrangement links TRBV5-6 to TRBJ2-7, with TRBD2 matching 9 bases. V gave up 2 bases and J gave up 5 bases; unmatched junction bases: 5. The CDR3 runs 14 residues. Germline V lookup: CDR1 SGHDT, CDR2 YYEEEE. This CDR3 reads CASSFLAGKNEQYF. The CDR3, as DNA: TGTGCCAGCAGCTTCCTAGCGGGAAAAAACGAGCAGTACTTC.

This clonotype was counted a few times. V gene TRBV6-1 combines with J gene TRBJ2-3, with D perhaps given as TRBD1 or TRBD2 (6 bases each). Germline loops: CDR1 MNHNS, CDR2 SASEGT. The CDR3 totals 18 residues. Between the trimmed V and J ends, which lost 8 bases and 6 bases, there was a span of 30 bases. The chain's CDR3 is CASWGTPGLTTHPDTQYF. In DNA form, the CDR3 reads TGTGCCAGCTGGGGGACACCGGGACTTACAACTCACCCGGATACGCAGTATTTT.